The 32 T cell receptor beta chains below all came from one sample that was sequenced in a study of vaccination effects on CD4 cells after COVID-19. Antigen-specific CD4+ T cells were expanded with viral peptide pools in the ViraFEST assay before sequencing. The culture ran for 10 days before CD4+ T cells were isolated. Two doses of either BNT162b2 or mRNA-1273 were given to each participant. The assay was immunoSEQ multiplex PCR, and TCRdb's table has in-frame clones only and misses some. The data contain approximately 15,000 clones, about 77% of them seen just once; the ten biggest clones take up around 23%. No antigens are known for them. The input for sequencing was CD4+ T cells from PBMCs cultured with HCoV-NL63 spike peptides, taken after COVID-19 vaccination. These receptor sequences come from a human donor who received a COVID-19 vaccine.

This chain uses TRBV7-2 with TRBJ1-1, with unresolved D. Germline lookup yields CDR1 SGHTA and CDR2 FQGNSA. V lost 5 bases and J 0 bases, leaving 10 bases between the germline ends. The CDR3 contains 14 residues. The CDR3 here is CASSRTAMNTEAFF. DNA of the CDR3: TGTGCCAGCAGCCGGACGGCCATGAACACTGAAGCTTTCTTT.

This clone came up a few times. The chain joins TRBV28 to TRBJ1-1; a weak D match, TRBD1 (6 bases). The V gene lost 5 bases and the J gene lost 4 bases, with 14 bases spanning the gap. The germline gives CDR1 MDHEN, CDR2 SYDVKM. This CDR3 region has 14 residues. This chain's CDR3 is CASSQTGRTTEAFF. Here the CDR3 DNA reads TGTGCCAGCAGTCAAACAGGGAGGACCACTGAAGCTTTCTTT.

The gene calls are TRBV28 and TRBJ1-5; D uncertain. The CDR3 has 15 residues. Germline CDR1 reads MDHEN; CDR2 reads SYDVKM. V lost 3 bases to trimming and J lost 7 bases, with 16 bases between them. The DNA of the CDR3 is TGTGCCAGCAGTTTCTCAGGTGATCCGGGGCAGCCCCAGCATTTT. It is translated as CASSFSGDPGQPQHF. Full variable domain (remainder filled in from reference TRBV28 and TRBJ1-5): DVKVTQSSRYLVKRTGEKVFLECVQDMDHENMFWYRQDPGLGLRLIYFSYDVKMKEKGDIPEGYSVSREKKERFSLILESASTNQTSMYLCASSFSGDPGQPQHFGDGTRLSIL.

V usage is TRBV7-2 and J usage is TRBJ2-2, with D possibly being TRBD1 (5 bases). V was cut by 5 bases and J by 0 bases, with 10 bases left in between. Germline V gives CDR1 SGHTA, CDR2 FQGNSA. This CDR3 spans 15 amino acids. The CDR3 DNA sequence: TGTGCCAGCAGCCCAGACAGTACGAACACCGGGGAGCTGTTTTTT. Translation gives CASSPDSTNTGELFF.

The chain couples TRBV2 to TRBJ2-1; TRBD2 matches at 7 bases. Unmatched junction bases numbered 13, after V lost 5 bases and J lost 9 bases. The germline CDR1 and CDR2 sequences are SNHLY and FYNNEI. This CDR3 is 15 amino acids long. In DNA form, the CDR3 reads TGTGCCAGCAGTCGCAGCGGGGTGCTTAAGGGTGAGCAGTTCTTC. Protein product: CASSRSGVLKGEQFF.

This clone appeared a single time. The chain joins TRBV9 to TRBJ1-1, with TRBD1 identical over 7 bases. Germline values: CDR1 SGDLS, CDR2 YYNGEE. The CDR3 sequence is 15 residues long. V dropped 0 bases and J dropped 3; count of bases not matched to a gene: 5. DNA for the CDR3: TGTGCCAGCAGCGTAGAACCAGGGGGGGACACTGAAGCTTTCTTT. Its translation: CASSVEPGGDTEAFF.

The chain links TRBV27 to TRBJ1-5, with TRBD1 matching 11 bases. Germline V gives CDR1 MNHEY, CDR2 SMNVEV (reference sequence). The CDR3 consists of 15 residues. Trimming at V came to 6 bases and at J to 6 bases, leaving 7 bases not matched to a gene. For the CDR3, the DNA is TGTGCCAGCAGCTATTCCGGGACAGGGGGTCAGCCCCAGCATTTT. Translated, it gives CASSYSGTGGQPQHF.

The gene calls are TRBV10-3 and TRBJ2-7; 7 positions match TRBD2. V dropped 11 bases and J dropped 0; count of bases not matched to a gene: 10. The CDR3 length is 14 residues. Germline CDR1 reads ENHRY; CDR2 reads SYGVKD. The CDR3 DNA sequence: TGTGCCCCCCCTTTGGGAGGGAGCTCCTACGAGCAGTACTTC. Translating gives CAPPLGGSSYEQYF.

This chain joins TRBV19 and TRBJ1-2, with 10 bases lining up with TRBD1. The V gene's germline CDR1 is LNHDA and CDR2 SQIVND (reference sequence). After removal of 1 base from V and 4 bases from J, the junction contained 0 bases not matched to a gene. The CDR3 contains 14 residues. CDR3 DNA: TGTGCCAGTAGTATAGGGACAGGGGGCTATGGCTACACCTTC. This codes for CASSIGTGGYGYTF. Complete variable domain (other parts from reference TRBV19 and TRBJ1-2): DGGITQSPKYLFRKEGQNVTLSCEQNLNHDAMYWYRQDPGQGLRLIYYSQIVNDFQKGDIAEGYSVSREKKESFPLTVTSAQKNPTAFYLCASSIGTGGYGYTFGSGTRLTVV.

The chain is built from TRBV2 and TRBJ2-6; D is perhaps TRBD2 (6 bases). CDR1 SNHLY and CDR2 FYNNEI come from the germline V gene. V lost 9 bases and J lost 2, with 8 bases in between. This CDR3 spans 13 amino acids. The CDR3 reads CASRLAGANVLTF. Written as DNA, the CDR3 is TGTGCCAGTCGACTAGCTGGGGCCAACGTCCTGACTTTC.

J is TRBJ1-5 and V is TRBV7-2; no clear D gene. Trimming took 4 bases from V and 0 from J, leaving 13 bases between them. This CDR3 is built from 16 residues. CDR1 is SGHTA and CDR2 is FQGNSA in the germline V gene. The CDR3 is CASSSLAPYSNQPQHF. In nucleotides, the CDR3 is TGTGCCAGCAGCTCCCTTGCGCCTTATAGCAATCAGCCCCAGCATTTT.

This clone was seen only once. This chain links TRBV20-1 with TRBJ1-2; possible D gene TRBD1, 5 bases. This CDR3 has 15 residues. Germline V lookup: CDR1 DFQATT, CDR2 SNEGSKA (reference sequence). V lost 3 bases, J lost 5 bases, and 19 bases lay in between. As DNA, the CDR3 is TGCAGTGCTAGTGTCACTGAAGGAGGGGCATATGGCTACACCTTC. This gives the protein CSASVTEGGAYGYTF.

This chain connects TRBV28 to TRBJ2-3; D remains unclear. Looked up from germline, CDR1 is MDHEN and CDR2 is SYDVKM. V lost 10 bases and J lost 1, with 15 bases in between. The CDR3 loop spans 14 amino acids. CDR3 sequence (DNA): TGTGCCAATGGACCCGCGAAAGGCACAGATACGCAGTATTTT. Translated, it gives CANGPAKGTDTQYF.

The V and J genes are TRBV29-1 and TRBJ2-2; a weak D match, TRBD2 (6 bases). CDR3 length: 14 residues. Trimming removed 4 bases from V and 7 bases from J, with 16 bases in between. The germline CDR1 and CDR2 sequences are SQVTM and ANQGSEA. The CDR3 loop reads CSVALLVGGGELFF. DNA of the CDR3: TGCAGCGTTGCCTTACTAGTGGGGGGCGGGGAGCTGTTTTTT.

The chain couples TRBV27 to TRBJ2-1; no firm D call. The V end was cut by 1 base, the J end by 3 bases, with 13 bases between. The CDR3 runs 16 residues. Germline V lookup: CDR1 MNHEY, CDR2 SMNVEV (reference sequence). The CDR3 bases are TGTGCCAGCAGTTTATTTCCCGGAGCAGACTACAATGAGCAGTTCTTC. It is translated as CASSLFPGADYNEQFF.

This clone has just a few counts. The chain uses TRBV3-1 (or the pseudogene TRBV3-2) and TRBJ2-7; D is ambiguous. V lost 1 base, J lost 4 bases, and 8 bases lay in between. There are 13 residues in the CDR3. Germline V gives CDR1 LGHDT, CDR2 YNNKEL (reference sequence). CDR3 in DNA: TGTGCCAGCAGCCAAGTTCCTCGGTACGAGCAGTACTTC. It is translated as CASSQVPRYEQYF.

This chain links TRBV29-1 with TRBJ1-1, with 8 bases aligning to TRBD1. Germline V lookup: CDR1 SQVTM, CDR2 ANQGSEA. Germline trimming cut 6 bases from V and 0 bases from J; bases unmatched to any gene: 3. The CDR3 contains 13 residues. In DNA, the CDR3 is TGCAGCGTCTGGACAGGGCTGAACACTGAAGCTTTCTTT. As protein: CSVWTGLNTEAFF. The entire variable domain, with the rest obtained from reference TRBV29-1 and TRBJ1-1, is as follows: SAVISQKPSRDICQRGTSLTIQCQVDSQVTMMFWYRQQPGQSLTLIATANQGSEATYESGFVIDKFPISRPNLTFSTLTVSNMSPEDSSIYLCSVWTGLNTEAFFGQGTRLTVV.

This clone was seen only once. The rearrangement uses TRBV6-1 and TRBJ1-1; a possible D gene is TRBD1 (5 bases). Trimming took off 0 bases at V and 6 bases at J, with 14 bases between the two ends. The V gene's germline CDR1 is MNHNS and CDR2 SASEGT. CDR3 length equals 15 residues. CDR3 DNA: TGTGCCAGCAGTGAAGCACCGACTGCGGGGGCTGAAGCTTTCTTT. This sequence encodes CASSEAPTAGAEAFF.

The rearrangement links TRBV2 to TRBJ1-1; no clear D. Germline V lookup: CDR1 SNHLY, CDR2 FYNNEI. The CDR3 runs to 13 residues. V was cut by 6 bases and J by 1 base, with 9 bases left in between. The CDR3 DNA reads as TGTGCCAGCAGCTGGGGTGGGAACACTGAAGCTTTCTTT. Amino acid sequence: CASSWGGNTEAFF.

The chain joins TRBV6-5 to TRBJ1-3; D is undetermined. Trimming removed 7 bases at V and 0 bases at J, with 10 bases between. CDR1 MNHEY and CDR2 SVGAGI come from the germline V gene. The CDR3 spans 14 residues. CDR3 residues: CASNAGLSGNTIYF. The CDR3 bases are TGTGCCAGCAACGCAGGACTCTCTGGAAACACCATATATTTT.

V usage is TRBV11-3 and J usage is TRBJ2-5; no firm D call. Per germline, CDR1 SGHNT and CDR2 YENEEA. Trimming left V 2 bases short and J 5 bases short, with 9 bases between. CDR3 length equals 13 residues. For the CDR3, the DNA is TGTGCCAGCAGCTTACACTATAGGGAGACCCAGTACTTC. It codes for CASSLHYRETQYF.

This chain uses TRBV7-9 with TRBJ2-1, with 10 bases that match TRBD2. The CDR3 extends over 15 amino acids. V dropped 5 bases and J dropped 8; count of bases not matched to a gene: 9. Germline CDR1 is SEHNR and CDR2 is FQNEAQ (reference sequence). CDR3 sequence (DNA): TGTGCCAGCAGCCTCGGGACTAGCGACCTGGATGAGCAGTTCTTC. Amino acids: CASSLGTSDLDEQFF.

This clone was seen just once. This rearrangement joins TRBV4-3 to TRBJ1-2; D not certain. Germline-derived CDR1 and CDR2 are LGHNA and YSLEER. The CDR3 is made up of 19 amino acids. V lost 0 bases, J lost 2 bases, and 22 bases lay in between. CDR3: CASSQDRFTAALGNYGYTF. CDR3 nucleotide sequence: TGCGCCAGCAGCCAAGATAGGTTTACAGCCGCCCTCGGGAACTATGGCTACACCTTC.

The chain employs TRBV6-6 and TRBJ2-2; TRBD1 might be the D (5 bases). The CDR3 runs 14 residues. Trimming shortened V by 6 bases and J by 3 bases, and 11 bases separated the two germline ends. CDR1 MNHNY and CDR2 SVGAGI come from the germline V gene (reference sequence). The CDR3 bases are TGTGCCAGCAGGGGGCCCCGAGACACCGGGGAGCTGTTTTTT. It is translated as CASRGPRDTGELFF.

In DNA, the CDR3 is TGTGCCAGCAGCCAAGACGGGGGGTACACTGAAGCTTTCTTT. This codes for CASSQDGGYTEAFF. The V gene is TRBV4-2, the J gene TRBJ1-1; TRBD1 might be the D (5 bases). The CDR3 totals 14 residues. V was shortened by 0 bases and J by 3 bases, with 8 bases between the two germline ends. Germline V lookup: CDR1 LGHNA, CDR2 YNFKEQ.

The chain recombines TRBV6-2 or TRBV6-3 with TRBJ1-5, with a possible D match to TRBD1 (5 bases). Trimming removed 1 base at V and 0 bases at J, with 10 bases between. Germline V gene data show CDR1 as MNHEY and CDR2 as SVGEGT. The CDR3 has 16 residues. The CDR3 spells CASSYWRGDSNQPQHF. The DNA of the CDR3 is TGTGCCAGCAGTTACTGGAGGGGAGATAGCAATCAGCCCCAGCATTTT.

The chain employs TRBV4-1 and TRBJ2-7, with 7 bases that match TRBD2. The trim removed 0 bases at V and 3 bases at J, leaving 8 bases unmatched. From germline, CDR1 is MGHRA and CDR2 YSYEKL. The CDR3 covers 16 residues. The CDR3 DNA reads as TGCGCCAGCAGCCAAGACGGCGGGAGCCGGCGCTACGAGCAGTACTTC. It yields the protein CASSQDGGSRRYEQYF.

The chain joins TRBV3-1 (or the pseudogene TRBV3-2) to TRBJ2-5; the D gene is possibly TRBD2 (5 bases). Germline V gene data show CDR1 as LGHDT and CDR2 as YNNKEL (reference sequence). V was clipped by 2 bases and J by 4 bases, with 11 bases between them. The length of the CDR3 is 14 residues. CDR3 coding DNA: TGTGCCAGCAGCCAACAAAGAGGAGGAGAGACCCAGTACTTC. Translated, it gives CASSQQRGGETQYF.

The chain couples TRBV10-3 to TRBJ2-1, with 7 bases lining up with TRBD2. The germline CDR1 and CDR2 sequences are ENHRY and SYGVKD. The ends lost 4 bases at V and 6 bases at J; junction bases unmatched: 0. The CDR3 spans 12 residues. The CDR3 DNA reads TGTGCCATCAGTGGGACTAGCAATGAGCAGTTCTTC. Translating gives CAISGTSNEQFF.

The chain is built from TRBV3-1 (or the pseudogene TRBV3-2) and TRBJ1-4, with a possible D match to TRBD1 (5 bases). In germline, CDR1 is LGHDT, CDR2 YNNKEL (reference sequence). This CDR3 has 16 residues. The V and J ends lost 2 bases and 8 bases respectively, with 18 bases between them. CDR3 sequence (DNA): TGTGCCAGCAGCCAATCGGGTGCGGGGGTTAGGGAAAAACTGTTTTTT. Amino acids: CASSQSGAGVREKLFF.

The chain joins TRBV6-5 to TRBJ2-3; perhaps TRBD2 as D (6 bases). In germline, CDR1 is MNHEY, CDR2 SVGAGI. V was shortened by 6 bases and J by 2 bases, with 9 bases between the two germline ends. This CDR3 region has 13 residues. DNA for the CDR3: TGTGCCAGCAGCGGGGGAACCACAGATACGCAGTATTTT. Protein product: CASSGGTTDTQYF.

The CDR3 protein is CASSPRGVNYGYTF. CDR3 sequence (DNA): TGTGCCAGCAGCCCTCGGGGGGTTAACTATGGCTACACCTTC. The chain has TRBV27 and TRBJ1-2, with a weak D call TRBD1 (5 bases). V lost 6 bases and J 1 base, leaving 12 bases between the germline ends. The germline CDR1 and CDR2 sequences are MNHEY and SMNVEV (reference sequence). This CDR3 region has 14 residues.